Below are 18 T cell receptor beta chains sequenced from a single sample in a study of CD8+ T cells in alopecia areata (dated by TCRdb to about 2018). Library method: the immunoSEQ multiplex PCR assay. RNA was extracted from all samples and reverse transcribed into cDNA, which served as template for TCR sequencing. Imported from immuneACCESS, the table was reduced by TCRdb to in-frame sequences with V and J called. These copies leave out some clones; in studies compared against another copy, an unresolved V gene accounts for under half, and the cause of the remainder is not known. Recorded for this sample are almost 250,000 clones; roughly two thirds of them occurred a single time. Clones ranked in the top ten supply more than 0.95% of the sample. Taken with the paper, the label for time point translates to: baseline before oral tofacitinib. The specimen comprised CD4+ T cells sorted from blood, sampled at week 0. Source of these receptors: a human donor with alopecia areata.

CDR3 residues: CASRETGYETQYF. In nucleotides, the CDR3 is TGTGCCAGCAGGGAAACAGGTTACGAGACCCAGTACTTC. V gene TRBV6-5 combines with J gene TRBJ2-5, with D perhaps TRBD1 (5 bases). Trimming took 6 bases from V and 5 from J, leaving 13 bases between them. The germline CDR1 and CDR2 sequences are MNHEY and SVGAGI. The CDR3 loop spans 13 amino acids.

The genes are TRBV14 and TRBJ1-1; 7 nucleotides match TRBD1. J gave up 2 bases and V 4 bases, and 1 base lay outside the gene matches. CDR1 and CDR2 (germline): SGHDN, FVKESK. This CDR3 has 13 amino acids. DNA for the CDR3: TGTGCCAGCAGCCGGGACAGAAACACTGAAGCTTTCTTT. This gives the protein CASSRDRNTEAFF.

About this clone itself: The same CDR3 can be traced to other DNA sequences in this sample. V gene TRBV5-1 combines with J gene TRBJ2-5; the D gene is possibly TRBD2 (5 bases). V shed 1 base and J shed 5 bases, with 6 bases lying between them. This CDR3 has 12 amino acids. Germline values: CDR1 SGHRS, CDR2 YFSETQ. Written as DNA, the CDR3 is TGCGCCAGCAGCTTGTCGGGGGAGACCCAGTACTTC. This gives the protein CASSLSGETQYF.

In DNA, the CDR3 is TGCAGCGTCGCAAGAGGGGGAGCCTACGAGCAGTACTTC. Its translation: CSVARGGAYEQYF. The J gene is TRBJ2-7, the V gene TRBV29-1; a weak D match, TRBD1 (6 bases). The V and J ends lost 6 bases and 2 bases respectively, with 14 bases between them. The CDR3 runs 13 residues. Germline lookup yields CDR1 SQVTM and CDR2 ANQGSEA.

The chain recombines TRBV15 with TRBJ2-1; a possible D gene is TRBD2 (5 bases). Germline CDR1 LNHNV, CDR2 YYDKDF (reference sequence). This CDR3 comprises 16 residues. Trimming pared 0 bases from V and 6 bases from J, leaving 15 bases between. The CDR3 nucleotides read TGTGCCACCAGCAGAGATGGGCGGGCGGCGAGCAATGAGCAGTTCTTC. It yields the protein CATSRDGRAASNEQFF.

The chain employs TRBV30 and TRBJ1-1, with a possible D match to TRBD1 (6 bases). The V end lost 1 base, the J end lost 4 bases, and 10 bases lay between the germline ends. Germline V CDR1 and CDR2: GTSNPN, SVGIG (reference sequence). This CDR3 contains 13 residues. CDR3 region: CAWSGQGFTEAFF. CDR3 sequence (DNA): TGTGCCTGGAGTGGTCAGGGGTTCACTGAAGCTTTCTTT. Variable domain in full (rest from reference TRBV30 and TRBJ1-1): SQTIHQWPATLVQPVGSPLSLECTVEGTSNPNLYWYRQAAGRGLQLLFYSVGIGQISSEVPQNLSASRPQDRQFILSSKKLLLSDSGFYLCAWSGQGFTEAFFGQGTRLTVV.

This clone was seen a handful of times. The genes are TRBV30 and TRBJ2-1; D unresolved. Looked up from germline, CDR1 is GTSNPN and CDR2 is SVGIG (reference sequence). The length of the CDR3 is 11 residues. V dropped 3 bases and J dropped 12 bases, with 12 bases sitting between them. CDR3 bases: TGTGCCTGGAGCCCACAAGTCGGGCAGTTCTTC. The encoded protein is CAWSPQVGQFF.

Here the CDR3 reads CASSLALGLAGGNEQFF. In DNA form, the CDR3 reads TGTGCCAGCAGCTTAGCGTTGGGACTAGCGGGGGGCAATGAGCAGTTCTTC. The chain links TRBV7-8 to TRBJ2-1, with 15 positions matching TRBD2. This CDR3 is built from 17 residues. V shed 0 bases and J 6 bases; nucleotides not matched to a gene: 3. The germline V gene encodes CDR1 SGHVS and CDR2 FQNEAQ.

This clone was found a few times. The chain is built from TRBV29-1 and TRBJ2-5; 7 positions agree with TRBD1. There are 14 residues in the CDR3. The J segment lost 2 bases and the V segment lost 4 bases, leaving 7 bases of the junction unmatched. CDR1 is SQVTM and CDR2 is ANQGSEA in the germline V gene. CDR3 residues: CSVVPTGRQETQYF. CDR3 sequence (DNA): TGCAGCGTTGTCCCGACAGGGCGGCAAGAGACCCAGTACTTC.

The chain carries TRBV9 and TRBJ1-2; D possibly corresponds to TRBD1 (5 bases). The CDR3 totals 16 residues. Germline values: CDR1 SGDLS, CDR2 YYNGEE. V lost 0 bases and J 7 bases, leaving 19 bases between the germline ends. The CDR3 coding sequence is TGTGCCAGCAGCGTAGCCCCGGGACCAATGGCAGGTGGCTACACCTTC. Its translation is CASSVAPGPMAGGYTF.

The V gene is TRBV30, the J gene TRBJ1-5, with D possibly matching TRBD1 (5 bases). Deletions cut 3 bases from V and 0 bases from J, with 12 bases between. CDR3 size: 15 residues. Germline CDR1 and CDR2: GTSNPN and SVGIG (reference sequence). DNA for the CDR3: TGTGCCTGGAGCGCCGGGACGCATAGCAATCAGCCCCAGCATTTT. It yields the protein CAWSAGTHSNQPQHF.

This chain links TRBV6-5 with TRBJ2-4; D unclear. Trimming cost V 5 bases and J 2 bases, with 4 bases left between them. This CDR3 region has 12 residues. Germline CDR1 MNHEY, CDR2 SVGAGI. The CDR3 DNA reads TGTGCCAGCAGTGGACCCAAAAACATTCAGTACTTC. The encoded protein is CASSGPKNIQYF.

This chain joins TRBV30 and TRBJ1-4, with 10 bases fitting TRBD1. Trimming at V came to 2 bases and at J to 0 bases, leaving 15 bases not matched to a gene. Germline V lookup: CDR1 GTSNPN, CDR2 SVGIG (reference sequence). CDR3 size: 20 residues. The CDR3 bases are TGTGCCTGGAGTCCCGGGACAGGGGTCAGGGTTCCCGCAACTAATGAAAAACTGTTTTTT. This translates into CAWSPGTGVRVPATNEKLFF.

The DNA for the CDR3 is TGCGCCAGCAGCCAAGTACTAGCGGGGGTCTACGAGCAGTACTTC. Amino acid sequence: CASSQVLAGVYEQYF. This chain connects TRBV4-3 to TRBJ2-7, with 11 bases lining up with TRBD2. The CDR3 length is 15 residues. Per germline, CDR1 LGHNA and CDR2 YSLEER. Trimming cost V 1 base and J 3 bases; bases outside gene matches: 2.

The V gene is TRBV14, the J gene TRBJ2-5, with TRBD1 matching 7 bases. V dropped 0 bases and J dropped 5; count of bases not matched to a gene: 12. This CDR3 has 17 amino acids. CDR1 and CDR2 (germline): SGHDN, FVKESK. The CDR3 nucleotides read TGTGCCAGCAGCCAAGAAAGAACCTGGACAGGCGAGGAGACCCAGTACTTC. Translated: CASSQERTWTGEETQYF.

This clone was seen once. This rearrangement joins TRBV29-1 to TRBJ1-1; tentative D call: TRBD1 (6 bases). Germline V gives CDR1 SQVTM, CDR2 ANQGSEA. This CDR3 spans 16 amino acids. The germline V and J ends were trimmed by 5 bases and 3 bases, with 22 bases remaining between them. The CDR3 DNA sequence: TGCAGCGTTACAACAGGGCTATCCAAACTCTACACTGAAGCTTTCTTT. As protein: CSVTTGLSKLYTEAFF.

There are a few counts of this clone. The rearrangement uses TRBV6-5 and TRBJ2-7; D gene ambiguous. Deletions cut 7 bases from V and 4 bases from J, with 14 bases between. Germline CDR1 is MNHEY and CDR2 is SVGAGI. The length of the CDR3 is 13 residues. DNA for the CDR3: TGTGCCAGCACGAGCCCGGAGATTTACGAGCAGTACTTC. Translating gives CASTSPEIYEQYF.

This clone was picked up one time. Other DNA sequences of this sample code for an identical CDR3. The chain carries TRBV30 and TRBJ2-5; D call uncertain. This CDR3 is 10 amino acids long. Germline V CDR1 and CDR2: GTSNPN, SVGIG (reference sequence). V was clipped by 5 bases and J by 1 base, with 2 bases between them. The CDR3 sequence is CAWSQETQYF. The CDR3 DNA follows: TGTGCCTGGTCCCAAGAGACCCAGTACTTC.